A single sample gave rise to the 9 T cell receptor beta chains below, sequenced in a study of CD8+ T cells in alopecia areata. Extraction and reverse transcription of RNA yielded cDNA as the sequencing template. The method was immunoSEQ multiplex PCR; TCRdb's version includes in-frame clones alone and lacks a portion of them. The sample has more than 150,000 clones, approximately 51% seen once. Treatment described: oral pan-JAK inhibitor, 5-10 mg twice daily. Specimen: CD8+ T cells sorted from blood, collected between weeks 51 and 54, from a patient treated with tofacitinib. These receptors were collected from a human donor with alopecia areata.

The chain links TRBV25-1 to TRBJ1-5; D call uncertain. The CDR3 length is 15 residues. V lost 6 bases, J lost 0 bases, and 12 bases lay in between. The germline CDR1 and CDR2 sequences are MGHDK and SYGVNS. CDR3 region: CASSPWGNSNQPQHF. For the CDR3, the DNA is TGTGCCAGCAGCCCCTGGGGTAATAGCAATCAGCCCCAGCATTTT.

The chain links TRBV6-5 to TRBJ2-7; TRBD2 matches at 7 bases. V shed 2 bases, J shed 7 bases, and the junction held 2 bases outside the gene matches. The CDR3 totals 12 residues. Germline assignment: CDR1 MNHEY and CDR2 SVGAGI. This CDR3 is CASSYPGGEQYF. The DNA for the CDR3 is TGTGCCAGCAGTTACCCGGGGGGAGAGCAGTACTTC.

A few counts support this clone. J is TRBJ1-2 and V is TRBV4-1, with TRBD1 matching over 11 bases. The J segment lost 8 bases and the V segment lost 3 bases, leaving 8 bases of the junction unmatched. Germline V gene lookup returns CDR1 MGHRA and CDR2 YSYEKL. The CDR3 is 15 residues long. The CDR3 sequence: CASSQTGTGGRGYTF. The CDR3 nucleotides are TGCGCCAGCAGCCAGACCGGGACAGGGGGTAGAGGCTACACCTTC.

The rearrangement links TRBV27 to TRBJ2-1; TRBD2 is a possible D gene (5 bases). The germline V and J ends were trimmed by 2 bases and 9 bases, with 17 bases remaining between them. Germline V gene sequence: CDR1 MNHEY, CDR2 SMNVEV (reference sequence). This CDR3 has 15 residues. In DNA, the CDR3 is TGTGCCAGCAGTTTACGCCGGACCGAAGGAGGTGAGCAGTTCTTC. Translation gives CASSLRRTEGGEQFF.

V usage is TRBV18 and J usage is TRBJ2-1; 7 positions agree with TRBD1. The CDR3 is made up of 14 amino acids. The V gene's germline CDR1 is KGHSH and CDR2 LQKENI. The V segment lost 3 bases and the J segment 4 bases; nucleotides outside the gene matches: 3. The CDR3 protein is CASSPGQTYNEQFF. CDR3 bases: TGTGCCAGCTCACCGGGACAGACTTACAATGAGCAGTTCTTC. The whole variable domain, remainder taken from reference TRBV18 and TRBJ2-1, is NAGVMQNPRHLVRRRGQEARLRCSPMKGHSHVYWYRQLPEEGLKFMVYLQKENIIDESGMPKERFSAEFPKEGPSILRIQQVVRGDSAAYFCASSPGQTYNEQFFGPGTRLTVL.

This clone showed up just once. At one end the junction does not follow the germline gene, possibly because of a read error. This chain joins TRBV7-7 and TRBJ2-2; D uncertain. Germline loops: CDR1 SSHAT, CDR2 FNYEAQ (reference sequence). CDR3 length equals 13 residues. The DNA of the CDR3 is TGTGCTAGCAGCTTAGGAAGGGCCGGGGAGCTGTTTTTT. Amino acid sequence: CASSLGRAGELFF.

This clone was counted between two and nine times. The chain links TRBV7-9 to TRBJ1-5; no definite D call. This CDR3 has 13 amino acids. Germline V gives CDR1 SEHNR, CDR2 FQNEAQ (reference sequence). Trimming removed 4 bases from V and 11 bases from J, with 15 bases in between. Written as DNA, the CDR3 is TGTGCCAGCAGCTCAGGACCGAGTTTGGCCCAGCATTTT. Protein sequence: CASSSGPSLAQHF.

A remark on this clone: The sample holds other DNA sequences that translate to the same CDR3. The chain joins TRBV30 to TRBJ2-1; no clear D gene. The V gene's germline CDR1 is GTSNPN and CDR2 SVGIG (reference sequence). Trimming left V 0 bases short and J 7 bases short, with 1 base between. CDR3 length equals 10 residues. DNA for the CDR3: TGTGCCTGGAGTGTAAATGAGCAGTTCTTC. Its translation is CAWSVNEQFF.

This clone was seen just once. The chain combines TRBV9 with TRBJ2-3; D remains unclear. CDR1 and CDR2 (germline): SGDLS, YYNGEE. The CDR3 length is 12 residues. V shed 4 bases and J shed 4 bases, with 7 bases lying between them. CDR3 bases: TGTGCCAGCAGCACTTTAGCAGATACGCAGTATTTT. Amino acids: CASSTLADTQYF.